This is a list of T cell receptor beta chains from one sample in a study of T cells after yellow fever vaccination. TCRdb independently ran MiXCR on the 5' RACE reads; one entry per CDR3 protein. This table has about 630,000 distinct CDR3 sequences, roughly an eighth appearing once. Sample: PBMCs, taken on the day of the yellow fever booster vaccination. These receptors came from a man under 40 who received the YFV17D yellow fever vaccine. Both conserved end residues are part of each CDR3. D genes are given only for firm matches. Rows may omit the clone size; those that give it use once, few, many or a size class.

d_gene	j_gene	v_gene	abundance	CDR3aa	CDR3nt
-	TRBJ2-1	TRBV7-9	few	CASSSADSYNEQFF	TGTGCCAGCAGCTCAGCGGATTCCTACAATGAGCAGTTCTTC
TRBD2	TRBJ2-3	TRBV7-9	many	CASSPGLAATDTQYF	TGTGCCAGCAGCCCGGGACTAGCGGCCACAGATACGCAGTATTTT
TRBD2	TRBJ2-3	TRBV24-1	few	CATSDGGSSGATDTQYF	TGTGCCACCAGTGATGGGGGGTCTAGCGGGGCCACAGATACGCAGTATTTT
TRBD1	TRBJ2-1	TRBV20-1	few	CSATTPMSTGVRDEQFF	TGCAGTGCTACAACACCTATGAGCACAGGGGTTCGGGATGAGCAGTTCTTC
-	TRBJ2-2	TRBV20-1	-	CSASTVASDTGELFF	TGCAGTGCTAGTACTGTGGCCAGCGACACCGGGGAGCTGTTTTTT
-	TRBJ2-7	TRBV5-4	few	CASPSLWGGYEQYF	TGTGCCAGCCCCAGCTTATGGGGCGGCTACGAGCAGTACTTC
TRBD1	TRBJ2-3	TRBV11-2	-	CASSSRPATGSIAADTQYF	TGTGCCAGCAGCTCTCGCCCGGCGACAGGGTCCATCGCGGCAGATACGCAGTATTTT
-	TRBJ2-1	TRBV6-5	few	CASSYFGTPIYNEQFF	TGTGCCAGCAGTTACTTCGGGACTCCCATCTACAATGAGCAGTTCTTC
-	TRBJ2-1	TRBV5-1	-	CASSQPPRKGGNEQFF	TGCGCCAGCAGCCAACCTCCGAGGAAAGGTGGAAATGAGCAGTTCTTC
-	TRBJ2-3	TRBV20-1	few	CSANRGSWAGDTQYF	TGCAGTGCTAATCGGGGCTCTTGGGCGGGGGATACGCAGTATTTT
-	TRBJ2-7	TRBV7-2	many	CASSFILIRENSYEQYF	TGTGCCAGCAGCTTCATTTTAATCCGGGAGAACTCCTACGAGCAGTACTTC
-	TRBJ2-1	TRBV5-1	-	CASSLWGQSNEQFF	TGCGCCAGCAGCTTGTGGGGTCAATCCAATGAGCAGTTCTTC
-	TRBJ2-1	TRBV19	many	CASNNPGTKRQFF	TGTGCCAGTAACAACCCCGGGACAAAGAGGCAGTTCTTC
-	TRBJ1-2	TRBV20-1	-	CSARDVETGRYGYTF	TGCAGTGCTAGAGATGTAGAAACAGGTCGCTATGGCTACACCTTC
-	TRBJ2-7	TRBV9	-	CASSVAVGGVYEQYF	TGTGCCAGCAGCGTAGCTGTGGGGGGAGTCTACGAGCAGTACTTC
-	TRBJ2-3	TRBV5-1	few	CASSLALGTREDTQYF	TGCGCCAGCAGCTTGGCCTTAGGTACGAGGGAAGATACGCAGTATTTT
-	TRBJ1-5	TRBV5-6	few	CASSRGGISNQPQHF	TGTGCCAGCAGCCGGGGAGGGATCAGCAATCAGCCCCAGCATTTT
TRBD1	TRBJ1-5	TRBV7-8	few	CASSLGQGVRQPQHF	TGTGCCAGCAGCTTAGGACAGGGGGTGCGACAGCCCCAGCATTTT
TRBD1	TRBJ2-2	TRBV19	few	CASSTDRGWGELFF	TGTGCCAGTAGTACTGACAGGGGTTGGGGGGAGCTGTTTTTT
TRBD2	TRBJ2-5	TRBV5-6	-	CASRRRASGQETQYF	TGTGCCAGCAGGCGGAGGGCTAGCGGACAAGAGACCCAGTACTTC
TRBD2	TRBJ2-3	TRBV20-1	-	CSAGDYSQNTQYF	TGCAGTGCTGGGGACTACTCCCAAAATACGCAGTATTTT
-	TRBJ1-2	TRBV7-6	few	CASSPGQGLGYTF	TGTGCCAGCAGCCCGGGGCAGGGACTTGGCTACACCTTC
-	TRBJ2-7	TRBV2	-	CASSQTSLHYEQYF	TGTGCCAGCAGCCAGACTAGTCTTCACTACGAGCAGTACTTC
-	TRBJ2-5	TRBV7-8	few	CASSRDGAGRETQYF	TGTGCCAGCAGCCGCGACGGGGCAGGCCGGGAGACCCAGTACTTC
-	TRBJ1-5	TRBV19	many	CASSIQGSQPQHF	TGTGCCAGTAGTATACAGGGAAGTCAGCCCCAGCATTTT
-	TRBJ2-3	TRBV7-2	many	CASSLGNENTQYF	TGTGCCAGCAGCTTAGGTAACGAAAATACGCAGTATTTT
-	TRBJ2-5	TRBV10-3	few	CAISLQVQETQYF	TGTGCCATCAGTCTACAGGTTCAAGAGACCCAGTACTTC
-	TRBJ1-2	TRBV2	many	CASRITENGYTF	TGTGCCAGCAGGATAACAGAGAATGGCTACACCTTC
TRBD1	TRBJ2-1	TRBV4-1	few	CASSQRTGGGDEQFF	TGCGCCAGCAGCCAACGGACAGGGGGCGGAGATGAGCAGTTCTTC
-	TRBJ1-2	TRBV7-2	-	CASTQRWGGGYTF	TGTGCCAGCACCCAACGTTGGGGAGGTGGCTACACCTTC
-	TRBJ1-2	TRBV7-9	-	CASSLEFHGYTF	TGTGCCAGCAGCTTGGAATTTCATGGCTACACCTTC
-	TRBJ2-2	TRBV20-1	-	CSARVPLAPKGGELFF	TGCAGTGCTAGAGTCCCACTAGCCCCCAAGGGCGGGGAGCTGTTTTTT
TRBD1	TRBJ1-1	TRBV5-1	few	CASSSGTGENTEAFF	TGCGCCAGCAGCTCCGGGACAGGGGAGAACACTGAAGCTTTCTTT
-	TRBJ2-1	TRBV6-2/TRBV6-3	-	CASSYSKQGSYDEQFF	TGTGCCAGCAGTTACTCGAAACAGGGATCATACGATGAGCAGTTCTTC
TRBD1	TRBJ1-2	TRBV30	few	CAWSVGTGAYGYTF	TGTGCCTGGAGTGTGGGGACAGGGGCATATGGCTACACCTTC
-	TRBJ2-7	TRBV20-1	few	CSADRRQGYEQYF	TGCAGTGCAGATAGACGGCAGGGCTACGAGCAGTACTTC
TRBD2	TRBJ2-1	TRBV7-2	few	CASSLAGGPDEQFF	TGTGCCAGCAGCTTGGCGGGAGGGCCGGATGAGCAGTTCTTC
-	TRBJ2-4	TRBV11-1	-	CASTRVGIREVAAKNIQYF	TGTGCCAGCACCCGGGTAGGGATCAGGGAAGTCGCAGCCAAAAACATTCAGTACTTC
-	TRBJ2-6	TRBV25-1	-	CASSDPSSGANVLTF	TGTGCCAGCAGTGATCCCAGCTCTGGGGCCAACGTCCTGACTTTC
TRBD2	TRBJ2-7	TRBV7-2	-	CASSPYGTSVSYEQYF	TGTGCCAGCAGTCCATACGGGACTAGCGTTTCCTACGAGCAGTACTTC
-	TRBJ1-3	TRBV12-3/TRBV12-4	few	CASSLGPARNTIYF	TGTGCCAGCAGTTTAGGGCCAGCTCGAAACACCATATATTTT
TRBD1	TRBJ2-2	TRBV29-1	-	CSVSPPYQGADTGELFF	TGCAGCGTTTCCCCCCCGTATCAGGGGGCGGACACCGGGGAGCTGTTTTTT
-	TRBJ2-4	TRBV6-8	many	CASRQRVQRLAKNIQYF	TGTGCCAGCAGACAACGCGTACAGAGACTAGCCAAAAACATTCAGTACTTC
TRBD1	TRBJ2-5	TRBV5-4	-	CASSSTGVQYF	TGTGCCAGCAGCTCGACAGGGGTCCAGTACTTC
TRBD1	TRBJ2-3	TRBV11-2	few	CASSSIRGPSTDTQYF	TGTGCCAGCAGCTCAATCAGGGGGCCATCTACAGATACGCAGTATTTT
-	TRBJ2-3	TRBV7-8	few	CASSFQGADTQYF	TGTGCCAGCAGCTTCCAGGGAGCAGATACGCAGTATTTT
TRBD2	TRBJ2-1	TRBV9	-	CASSQSLAGGPNEQFF	TGTGCCAGCAGCCAATCTCTAGCGGGAGGGCCTAATGAGCAGTTCTTC
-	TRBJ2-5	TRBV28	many	CASGQQQETQYF	TGTGCCAGCGGACAGCAACAAGAGACCCAGTACTTC
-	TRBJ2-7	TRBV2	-	CASIFGNSYEQYF	TGTGCCAGCATCTTTGGGAACTCCTACGAGCAGTACTTC
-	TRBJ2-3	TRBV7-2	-	CASSLTRVGDTQYF	TGTGCCAGCAGCTTAACTCGAGTGGGGGATACGCAGTATTTT
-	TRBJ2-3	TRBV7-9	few	CASSYRGIEGEADTQYF	TGTGCCAGCAGCTATCGGGGGATTGAGGGAGAGGCAGATACGCAGTATTTT
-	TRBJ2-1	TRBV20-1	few	CSAESPDEQFF	TGCAGTGCAGAATCACCCGATGAGCAGTTCTTC
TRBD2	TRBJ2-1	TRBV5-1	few	CASSISGRAFNEQFF	TGCGCCAGCAGTATAAGCGGGAGGGCCTTCAATGAGCAGTTCTTC
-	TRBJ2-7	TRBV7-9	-	CASSSLRPGLEYEQYF	TGTGCCAGCAGCTCTCTTAGGCCGGGACTTGAATACGAGCAGTACTTC
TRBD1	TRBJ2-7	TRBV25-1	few	CASSEPGTAYEQYF	TGTGCCAGCAGTGAACCCGGGACAGCCTACGAGCAGTACTTC
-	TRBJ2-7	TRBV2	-	CASSEAGRQQYF	TGTGCCAGCAGTGAAGCGGGGCGGCAGCAGTACTTC